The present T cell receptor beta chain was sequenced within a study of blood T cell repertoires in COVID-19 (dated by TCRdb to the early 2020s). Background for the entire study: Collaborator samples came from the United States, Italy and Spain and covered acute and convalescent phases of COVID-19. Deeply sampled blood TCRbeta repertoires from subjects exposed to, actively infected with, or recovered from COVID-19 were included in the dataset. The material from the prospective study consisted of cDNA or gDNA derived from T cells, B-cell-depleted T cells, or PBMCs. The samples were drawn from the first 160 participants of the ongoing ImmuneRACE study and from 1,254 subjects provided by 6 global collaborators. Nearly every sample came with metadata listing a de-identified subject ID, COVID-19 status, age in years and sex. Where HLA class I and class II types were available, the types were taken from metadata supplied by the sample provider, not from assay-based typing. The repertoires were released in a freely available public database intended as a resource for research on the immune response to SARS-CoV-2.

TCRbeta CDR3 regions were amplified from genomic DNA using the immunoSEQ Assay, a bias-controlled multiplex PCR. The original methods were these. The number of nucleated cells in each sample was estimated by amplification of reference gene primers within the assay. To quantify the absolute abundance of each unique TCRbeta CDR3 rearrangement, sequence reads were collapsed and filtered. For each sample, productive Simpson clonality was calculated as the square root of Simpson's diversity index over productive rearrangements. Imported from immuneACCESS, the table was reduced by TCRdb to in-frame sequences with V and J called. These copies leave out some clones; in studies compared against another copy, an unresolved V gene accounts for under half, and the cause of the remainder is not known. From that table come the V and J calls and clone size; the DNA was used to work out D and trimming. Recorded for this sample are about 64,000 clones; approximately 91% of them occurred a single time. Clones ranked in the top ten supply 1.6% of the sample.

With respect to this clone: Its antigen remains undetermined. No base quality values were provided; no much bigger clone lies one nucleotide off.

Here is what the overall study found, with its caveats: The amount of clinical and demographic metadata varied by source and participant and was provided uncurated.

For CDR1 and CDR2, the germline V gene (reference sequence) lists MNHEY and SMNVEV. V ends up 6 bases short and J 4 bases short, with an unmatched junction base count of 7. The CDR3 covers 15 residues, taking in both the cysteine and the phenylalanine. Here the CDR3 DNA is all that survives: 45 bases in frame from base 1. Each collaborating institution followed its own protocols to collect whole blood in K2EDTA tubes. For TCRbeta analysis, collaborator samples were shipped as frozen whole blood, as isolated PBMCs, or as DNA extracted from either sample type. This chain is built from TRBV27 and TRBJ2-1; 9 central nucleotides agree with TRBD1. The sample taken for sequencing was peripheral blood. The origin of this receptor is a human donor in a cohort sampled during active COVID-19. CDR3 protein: CASRTGQGLYNEQFF. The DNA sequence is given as TGTGCCAGCAGAACGGGACAGGGACTTTACAATGAGCAGTTCTTC.